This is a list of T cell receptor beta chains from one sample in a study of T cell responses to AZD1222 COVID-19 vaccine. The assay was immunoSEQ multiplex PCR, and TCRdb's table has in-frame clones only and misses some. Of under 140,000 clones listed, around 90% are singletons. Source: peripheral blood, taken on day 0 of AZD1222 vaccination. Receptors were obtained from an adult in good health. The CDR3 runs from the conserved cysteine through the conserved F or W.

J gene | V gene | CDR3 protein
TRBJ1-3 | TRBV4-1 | CASSQGRVSGNTIYF
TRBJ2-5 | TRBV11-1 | CASSRDRGETQYF
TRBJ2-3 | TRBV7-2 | CASSLGGGMSVSTDTQYF
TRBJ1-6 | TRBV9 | CASSPTTGNNSPLHF
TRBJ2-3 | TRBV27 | CASSSPVGREGSDTQYF
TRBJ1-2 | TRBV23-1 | CASSRIGQNYGYTF
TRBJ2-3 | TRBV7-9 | CASSLLGITDTQYF
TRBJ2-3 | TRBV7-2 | CASSLVGTPSTDTQYF
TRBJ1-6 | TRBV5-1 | CASSRDGNSPLHF
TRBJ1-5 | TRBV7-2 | CASSLTETGSHQPQHF
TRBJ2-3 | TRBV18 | CASSPLWTSGSTDTQYF
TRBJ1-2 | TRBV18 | CASSRGEEEYGYTF
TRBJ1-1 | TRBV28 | CASSNPYTEAFF
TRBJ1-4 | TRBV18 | CASSLSPWGTGNEKLFF
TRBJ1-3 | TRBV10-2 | CASSDWTGTGNTIYF
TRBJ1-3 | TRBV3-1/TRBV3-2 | CASSKGGGGNTIYF
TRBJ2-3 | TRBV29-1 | CSLRTGPTDTQYF
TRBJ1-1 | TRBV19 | CASSTTRNTEAFF
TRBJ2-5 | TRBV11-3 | CASSLQGGGRETQYF
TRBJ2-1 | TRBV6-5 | CASTISGGGGNEQFF
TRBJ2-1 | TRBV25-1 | CASSDGGTPYYNEQFF
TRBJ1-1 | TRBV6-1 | CASSEMGKRAFF
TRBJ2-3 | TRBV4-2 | CASSQDRRAQYF
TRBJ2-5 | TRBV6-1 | CASSESTGQETQYF
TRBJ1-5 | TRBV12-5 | CASGWDPEEPQHF
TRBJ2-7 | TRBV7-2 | CASSFEQYF
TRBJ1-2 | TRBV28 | CASLAPGGGYGYTF
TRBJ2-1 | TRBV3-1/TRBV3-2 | CASSQEYGTSGINNEQFF
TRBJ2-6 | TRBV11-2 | CASSPKGGGSGANVLTF
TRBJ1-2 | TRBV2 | CASSESHYGYTF
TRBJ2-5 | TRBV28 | CASRYLETQYF